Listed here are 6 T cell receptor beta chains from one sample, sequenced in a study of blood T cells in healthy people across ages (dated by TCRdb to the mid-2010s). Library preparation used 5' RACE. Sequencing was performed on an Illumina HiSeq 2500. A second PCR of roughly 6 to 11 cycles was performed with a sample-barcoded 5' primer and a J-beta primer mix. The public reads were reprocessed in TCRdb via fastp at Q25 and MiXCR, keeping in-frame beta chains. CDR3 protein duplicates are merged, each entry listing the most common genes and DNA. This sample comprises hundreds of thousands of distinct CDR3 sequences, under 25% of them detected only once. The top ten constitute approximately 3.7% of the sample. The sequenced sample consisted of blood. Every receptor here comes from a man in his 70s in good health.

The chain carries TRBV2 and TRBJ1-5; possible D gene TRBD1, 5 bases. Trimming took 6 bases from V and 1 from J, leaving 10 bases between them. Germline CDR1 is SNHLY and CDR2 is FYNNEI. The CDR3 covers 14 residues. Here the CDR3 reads CASRDMESNQPQHF. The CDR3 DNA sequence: TGTGCCAGCAGGGACATGGAAAGCAATCAGCCCCAGCATTTT.

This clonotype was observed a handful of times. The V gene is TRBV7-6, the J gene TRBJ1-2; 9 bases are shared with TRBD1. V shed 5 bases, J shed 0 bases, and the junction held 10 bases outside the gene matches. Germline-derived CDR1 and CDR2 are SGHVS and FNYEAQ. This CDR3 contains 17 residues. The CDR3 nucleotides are TGTGCCAGCAGCGCTACAGGGGGCGCGTCAACTAACTATGGCTACACCTTC. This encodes CASSATGGASTNYGYTF.

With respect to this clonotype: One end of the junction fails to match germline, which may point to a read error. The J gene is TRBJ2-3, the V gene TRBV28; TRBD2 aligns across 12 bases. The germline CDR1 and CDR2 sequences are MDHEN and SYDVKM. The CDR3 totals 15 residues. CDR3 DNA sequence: TGTGCCAACAGTTCCGGGACTAGCGGGCCTAATACACAGTATTTT. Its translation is CANSSGTSGPNTQYF.

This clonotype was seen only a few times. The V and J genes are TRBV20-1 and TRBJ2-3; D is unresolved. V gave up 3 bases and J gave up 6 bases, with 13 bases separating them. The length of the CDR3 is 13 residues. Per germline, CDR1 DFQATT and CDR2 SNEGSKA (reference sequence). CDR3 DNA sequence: TGCAGTGCTAGCGAGAACCATGGGGATACGCAGTATTTT. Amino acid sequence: CSASENHGDTQYF.

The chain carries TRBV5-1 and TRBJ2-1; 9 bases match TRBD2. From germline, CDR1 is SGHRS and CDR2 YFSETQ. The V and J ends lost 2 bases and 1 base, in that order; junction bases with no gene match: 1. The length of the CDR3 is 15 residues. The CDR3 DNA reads TGCGCCAGCAGCTTCCTAGCGGGATCCTACAATGAGCAGTTCTTC. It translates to CASSFLAGSYNEQFF.

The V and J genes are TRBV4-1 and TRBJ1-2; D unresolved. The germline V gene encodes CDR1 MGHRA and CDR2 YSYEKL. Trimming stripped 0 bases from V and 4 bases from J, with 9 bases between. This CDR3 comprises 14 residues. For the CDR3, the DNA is TGCGCCAGCAGCCAAGAAGGGAGTATCTATGGCTACACCTTC. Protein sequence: CASSQEGSIYGYTF.